This TCR beta chain was captured by sequencing in a study of blood T cells in healthy people across ages. Next came a second PCR, run for roughly 6 to 11 cycles, which used a sample-barcoded 5' primer along with a J-beta primer mix. In TCRdb, the 5' RACE reads were re-called with MiXCR into one record per CDR3 protein. Altogether roughly 800,000 distinct CDR3 sequences are present, roughly 24% being singletons, with the ten largest covering 3%. Germline V lookup: CDR1 SGHVS, CDR2 FNYEAQ. The CDR3 totals 15 residues. These records were also assigned to another study, of T cells of mothers and their children. That publication notes: For each mother, over 9 million TCR beta CDR3 reads were obtained, and for each child, 2.5 million to 3 million. Among related mother-child pairs, overlap was slightly higher than in unrelated pairs, though not significantly.

The clonotype was recovered from a boy younger than 18 in good health. Input material: blood. The chain is built from TRBV7-6 and TRBJ2-5; TRBD2 matches at 8 bases. The last part of the DNA fits TRBJ2-1 better; the J call may be wrong. CDR3 DNA sequence: TGTGCCAGCAGCTTAGATGCGGGGGGCTGGAATGAGCAGTTCTTC. Translating it yields CASSLDAGGWNEQFF.